The 5 T cell receptor beta chains below were found in one sample sequenced in a study of beta chain features in type 1 diabetes. The sequenced template was cDNA made from the entire isolated RNA. Sequencing used immunoSEQ multiplex PCR; TCRdb keeps in-frame clones, though not all of them. In the table there are 350,000 to 400,000 clones, more than 12% of which are singletons. Sequenced input: naive CD4+ T cells from blood. The receptors shown here come from a woman aged 18-29 years in good health.

The gene calls are TRBV10-3 and TRBJ2-3; 8 nucleotides align to TRBD2. Germline loops: CDR1 ENHRY, CDR2 SYGVKD. CDR3 length equals 19 residues. V was pared by 2 bases and J by 5 bases, with 18 bases of the junction left unmatched. This chain's CDR3 is CAISETAGITGRAGDTQYF. The CDR3 DNA reads as TGTGCCATCAGTGAGACCGCGGGGATTACCGGGAGGGCCGGAGATACGCAGTATTTT.

The chain links TRBV11-2 to TRBJ2-5, with 8 bases aligning to TRBD2. The CDR3 is 16 residues long. Germline trimming cut 0 bases from V and 7 bases from J; bases unmatched to any gene: 10. Germline lookup yields CDR1 SGHAT and CDR2 FQNNGV. This chain's CDR3 is CASSLDRTGLAGTQYF. CDR3 in DNA: TGTGCCAGCAGCTTAGATCGCACCGGACTAGCTGGGACCCAGTACTTC.

This clone was seen a handful of times. The rearrangement uses TRBV4-3 and TRBJ2-1; TRBD2 aligns across 14 bases. The CDR3 has 18 amino acids. V shed 4 bases, J shed 3 bases, and the junction held 8 bases outside the gene matches. Germline V gives CDR1 LGHNA, CDR2 YSLEER. CDR3 sequence reads: CASSRGRGTSGSYNEQFF. The CDR3 DNA reads TGCGCCAGCAGCCGAGGGCGGGGGACTAGCGGGAGCTACAATGAGCAGTTCTTC.

V gene TRBV5-1 combines with J gene TRBJ2-3, with D perhaps matching TRBD2 (5 bases). The V gene's germline CDR1 is SGHRS and CDR2 YFSETQ. Trimming removed 3 bases from V and 0 bases from J, with 11 bases in between. This CDR3 is built from 15 residues. The chain's CDR3 is CASSSYGRSTDTQYF. CDR3 DNA sequence: TGCGCCAGCAGCTCTTATGGGAGAAGCACAGATACGCAGTATTTT.

This clone has a handful of counts. This sequence joins TRBV7-8 and TRBJ2-7; 7 positions agree with TRBD1. Per germline, CDR1 SGHVS and CDR2 FQNEAQ. With V trimmed by 3 bases and J by 6 bases, 2 bases remained unmatched. The CDR3 consists of 12 residues. The CDR3 DNA sequence: TGTGCCAGCAGCTTCGACAGGGCCGAGCAGTACTTC. Protein: CASSFDRAEQYF. Filled out from reference TRBV7-8 and TRBJ2-7, the complete variable domain reads GAGVSQSPRYKVAKRGQDVALRCDPISGHVSLFWYQQALGQGPEFLTYFQNEAQLDKSGLPSDRFFAERPEGSVSTLKIQRTQQEDSAVYLCASSFDRAEQYFGPGTRLTVT.